This T cell receptor (beta chain) is drawn from a study of T cell responses to AZD1222 COVID-19 vaccine. About the research overall: Second-dose schedules of about 4 or about 12 weeks were combined.

About this clone: Its specificity is not known.

The assay was immunoSEQ multiplex PCR, and TCRdb's table has in-frame clones only and misses some. In the table there are about 150,000 clones, roughly 89% of which are singletons. Germline CDR1 reads KGHSH; CDR2 reads LQKENI. V was trimmed by 1 base and J by 5 bases, leaving 11 bases between them. The CDR3 is made up of 15 amino acids. Findings and limits, study-wide: Targets within unmutated variant regions were reportedly found for nearly half of spike-specific TCRs. Mostly white British, mostly female donors; authors suggested clonal diversity may be underestimated. Just a handful of AZD1222 recipients were seropositive at baseline.

This clonotype was obtained from an adult in good health. The material was peripheral blood, obtained on day 0 of AZD1222 vaccination. The chain has TRBV18 and TRBJ2-2, with D possibly TRBD1 on 7 matching bases. The CDR3 spells CASSPQEGATGELFF. CDR3 nucleotide sequence: TGTGCCAGCTCACCACAGGAGGGGGCGACCGGGGAGCTGTTTTTT.